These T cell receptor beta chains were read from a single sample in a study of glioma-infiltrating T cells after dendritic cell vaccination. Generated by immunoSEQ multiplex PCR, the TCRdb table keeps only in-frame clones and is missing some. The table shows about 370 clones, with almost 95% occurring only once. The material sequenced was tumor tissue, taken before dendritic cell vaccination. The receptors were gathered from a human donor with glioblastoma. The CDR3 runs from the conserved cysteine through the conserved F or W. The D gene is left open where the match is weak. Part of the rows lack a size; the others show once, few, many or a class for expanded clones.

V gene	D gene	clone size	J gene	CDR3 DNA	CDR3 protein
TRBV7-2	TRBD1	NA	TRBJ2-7	TGTGCCAGCAGCCCACTCCCAGGGGGCTACGAGCAGTACTTC	CASSPLPGGYEQYF
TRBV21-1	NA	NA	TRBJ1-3	TGTGCCAGCAGCAAAAAGGCCAGGACTACTGGAAACACCATATATTTT	CASSKKARTTGNTIYF
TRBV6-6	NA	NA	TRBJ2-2	TGTGCCAGCAGGAACAGGCGGTTAGCCACCGGGGAGCTGTTTTTT	CASRNRRLATGELFF
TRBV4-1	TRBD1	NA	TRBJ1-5	TGCGCCAGCAGCCTTAGGGACCGGGACAGGGAAGATCAGCCCCAGCATTTT	CASSLRDRDREDQPQHF
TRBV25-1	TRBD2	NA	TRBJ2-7	TGTGCCAGCAGTGAGGGGGGGTACGAGCAGTACTTC	CASSEGGYEQYF
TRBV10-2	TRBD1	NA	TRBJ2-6	TGCGCCAGCAGCTTCGATGGGACAGGCTCTGGGGCCAACGTCCTGACTTTC	CASSFDGTGSGANVLTF
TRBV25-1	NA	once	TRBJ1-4	TGTGCCAGCAGCGACAGGTTCGCAACTAATGAAAAACTGTTTTTT	CASSDRFATNEKLFF
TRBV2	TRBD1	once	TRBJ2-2	TGTGCCAGCAGCGCTTACAGGGGGCCCGGGGAGCTGTTTTTT	CASSAYRGPGELFF
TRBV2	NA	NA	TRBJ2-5	TGTGCCAGCAGGGATACAGGGAAAGAGACCCAGTACTTC	CASRDTGKETQYF
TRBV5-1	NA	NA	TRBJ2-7	TGCGCCAGCAGCTTAGCGGTCTCCTACGAGCAGTACTTC	CASSLAVSYEQYF
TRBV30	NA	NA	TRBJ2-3	TGTGCCTGGAGTTACAGGGCGGATACGCAGTATTTT	CAWSYRADTQYF
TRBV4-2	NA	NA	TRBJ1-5	TGTGCCAGCAGCCAAGAAGATAATGGGGCCCACAATCAGCCCCAGCATTTT	CASSQEDNGAHNQPQHF
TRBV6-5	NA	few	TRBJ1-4	TGTGCCAGCAGACAGGGAATAACTAATGAAAAACTGTTTTTT	CASRQGITNEKLFF
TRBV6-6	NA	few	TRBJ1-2	TGTGCCAGCAGTCCCGGGGTGCTTGGCTACACCTTC	CASSPGVLGYTF
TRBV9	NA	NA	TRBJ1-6	TGTGCCAGCAGCGTACTGGGGGGGGTTGATTCACCCCTCCACTTT	CASSVLGGVDSPLHF
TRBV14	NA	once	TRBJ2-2	TGTGCCAGCAGCCAAGGCTCCAGCGTCACCGGGGAGCTGTTTTTT	CASSQGSSVTGELFF
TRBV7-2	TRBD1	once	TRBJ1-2	TGTGCCAGCAGCCCCTCGACAGGGTACGGCTACACCTTC	CASSPSTGYGYTF
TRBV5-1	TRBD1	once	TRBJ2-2	TGCGCCAGCAGCTTGGGCAGGGGGCAAGGCGGGGAGCTGTTTTTT	CASSLGRGQGGELFF
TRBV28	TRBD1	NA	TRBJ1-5	TGTGCCAGCACTCAGCCTCAGGGGGTTAATCAGCCCCAGCATTTT	CASTQPQGVNQPQHF
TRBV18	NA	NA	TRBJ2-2	TGTGCCAGCAAACCGGCCGGTGGGCCCGGGGAGCTGTTTTTT	CASKPAGGPGELFF
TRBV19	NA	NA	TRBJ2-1	TGTGCCAGTAGGTCTAGGAGCTCCTACAATGAGCAGTTCTTC	CASRSRSSYNEQFF
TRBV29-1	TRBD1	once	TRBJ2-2	TGCAGCGTGGGCTTGGGACAGCTCAGCGGGGAGCTGTTTTTT	CSVGLGQLSGELFF
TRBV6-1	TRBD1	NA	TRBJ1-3	TGTGCCAGCGGGGGACAGAGCTCTGGAAACACCATATATTTT	CASGGQSSGNTIYF
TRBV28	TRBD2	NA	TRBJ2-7	TGTGCCAGCAGCCCTACTAGCGGACCCTACTACGAGCAGTACTTC	CASSPTSGPYYEQYF
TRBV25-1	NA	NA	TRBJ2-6	TGTGCCAGCAGTAATCTCACAACTGGACAAAGTCGGGCCAACGTCCTGACTTTC	CASSNLTTGQSRANVLTF
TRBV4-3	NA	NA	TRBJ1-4	TGCGCCAGCAGTGAAACCGCCAGCCTCCTAGTCGACAATGAAAAACTGTTTTTT	CASSETASLLVDNEKLFF
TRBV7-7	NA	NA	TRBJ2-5	TGTGCTAGCAGCTCCGTAGGTCAGGGGGAGACCCAGTACTTC	CASSSVGQGETQYF
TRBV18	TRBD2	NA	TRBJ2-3	TGTGCCAGCTCACCTAACAGGGTCACTAGCGGGGGCACAGATACGCAGTATTTT	CASSPNRVTSGGTDTQYF
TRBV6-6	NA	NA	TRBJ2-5	TGTGCCACCCTACTTTACCCGCGGACTTTATTAGAGACCCAGTACTTC	CATLLYPRTLLETQYF
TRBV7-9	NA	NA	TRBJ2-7	TGTGCCAGCAGCTGGGGCAATAGGGACGAGCAGTACTTC	CASSWGNRDEQYF
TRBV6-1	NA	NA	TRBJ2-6	TGTGCCAGCAGTGAATCCCCAATAGGAAGGGGCTCGGGGGCCAACGTCCTGACTTTC	CASSESPIGRGSGANVLTF
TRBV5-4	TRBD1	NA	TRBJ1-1	TGTGCCAGCAGCCCGGCAGGGACAGGGAAAAACACTGAAGCTTTCTTT	CASSPAGTGKNTEAFF
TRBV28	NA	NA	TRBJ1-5	TGTGCCAGCAGCTTGGGGCAGGTCAATCAGCCCCAGCATTTT	CASSLGQVNQPQHF